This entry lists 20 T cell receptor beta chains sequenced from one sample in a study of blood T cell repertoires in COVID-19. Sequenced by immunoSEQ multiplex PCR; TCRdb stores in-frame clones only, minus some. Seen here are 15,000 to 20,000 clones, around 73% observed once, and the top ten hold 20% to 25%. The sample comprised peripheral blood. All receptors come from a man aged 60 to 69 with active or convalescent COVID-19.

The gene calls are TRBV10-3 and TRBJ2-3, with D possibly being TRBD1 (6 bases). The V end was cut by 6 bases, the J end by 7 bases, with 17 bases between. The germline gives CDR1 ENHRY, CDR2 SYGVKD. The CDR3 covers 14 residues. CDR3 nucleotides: TGTGCCATCAGGGCTGGGGGCGAAGGGTATACGCAGTATTTT. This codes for CAIRAGGEGYTQYF.

The CDR3 bases are TGCAGCGTTGAAGCGCCGGGGGACACTGAAGCTTTCTTT. Its translation: CSVEAPGDTEAFF. The genes are TRBV29-1 and TRBJ1-1, with D possibly being TRBD1 (5 bases). Trimming took off 1 base at V and 3 bases at J, with 9 bases between the two ends. The CDR3 has 13 residues. Germline loops: CDR1 SQVTM, CDR2 ANQGSEA.

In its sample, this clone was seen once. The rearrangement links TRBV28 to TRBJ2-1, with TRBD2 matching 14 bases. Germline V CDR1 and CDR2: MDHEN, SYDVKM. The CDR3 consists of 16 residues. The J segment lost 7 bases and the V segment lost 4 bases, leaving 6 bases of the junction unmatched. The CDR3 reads CASSSIGTSGGNEQFF. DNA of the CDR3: TGTGCCAGCAGTTCTATTGGGACTAGCGGGGGAAATGAGCAGTTCTTC.

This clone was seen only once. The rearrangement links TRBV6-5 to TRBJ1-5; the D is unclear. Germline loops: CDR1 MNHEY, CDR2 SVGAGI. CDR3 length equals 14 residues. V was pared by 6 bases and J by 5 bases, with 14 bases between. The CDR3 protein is CASSISNRDQPQHF. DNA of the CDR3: TGTGCCAGCAGCATAAGTAACCGGGATCAGCCCCAGCATTTT.

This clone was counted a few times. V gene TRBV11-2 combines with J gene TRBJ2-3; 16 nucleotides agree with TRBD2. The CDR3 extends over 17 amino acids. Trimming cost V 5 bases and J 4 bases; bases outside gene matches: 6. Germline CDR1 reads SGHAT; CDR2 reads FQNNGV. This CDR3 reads CASSRGLAGGTADTQYF. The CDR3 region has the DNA TGTGCCAGCAGCAGGGGACTAGCGGGGGGGACGGCAGATACGCAGTATTTT.

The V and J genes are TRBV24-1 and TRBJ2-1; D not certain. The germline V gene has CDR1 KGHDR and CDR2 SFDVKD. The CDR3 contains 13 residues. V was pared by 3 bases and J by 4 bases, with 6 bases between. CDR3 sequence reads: CATSDTTYNEQFF. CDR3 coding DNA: TGTGCCACCAGTGATACGACTTACAATGAGCAGTTCTTC.

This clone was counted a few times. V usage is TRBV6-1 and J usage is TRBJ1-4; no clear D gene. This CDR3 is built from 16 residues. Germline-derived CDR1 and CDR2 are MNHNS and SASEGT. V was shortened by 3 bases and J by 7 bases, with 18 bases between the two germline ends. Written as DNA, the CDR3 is TGTGCCAGCAGTGAGTTAACTCTCCCACCTCGTGAAAAACTGTTTTTT. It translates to CASSELTLPPREKLFF.

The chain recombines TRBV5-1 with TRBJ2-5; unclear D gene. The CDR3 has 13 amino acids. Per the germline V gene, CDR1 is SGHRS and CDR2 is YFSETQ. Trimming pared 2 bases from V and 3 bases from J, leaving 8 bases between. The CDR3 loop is CASSLEGEETQYF. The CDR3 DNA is TGCGCCAGCAGCTTAGAAGGAGAAGAGACCCAGTACTTC.

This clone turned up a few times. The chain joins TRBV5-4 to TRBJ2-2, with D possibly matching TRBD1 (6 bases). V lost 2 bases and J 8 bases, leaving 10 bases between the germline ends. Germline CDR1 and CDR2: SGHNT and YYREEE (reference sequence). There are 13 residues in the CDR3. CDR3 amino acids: CASSLPGDGELFF. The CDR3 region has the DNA TGTGCCAGCAGCTTACCAGGGGATGGGGAGCTGTTTTTT.

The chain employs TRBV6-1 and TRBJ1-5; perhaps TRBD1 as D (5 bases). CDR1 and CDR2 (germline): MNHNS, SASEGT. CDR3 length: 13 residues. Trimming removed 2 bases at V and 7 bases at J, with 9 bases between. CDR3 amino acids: CASSEMGGQPQHF. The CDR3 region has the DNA TGTGCCAGCAGTGAAATGGGGGGGCAGCCCCAGCATTTT.

The CDR3 DNA reads TGTGCCAGCTTCCGCGTGGATCAGCCCCAGCATTTT. Its translation: CASFRVDQPQHF. The chain has TRBV28 and TRBJ1-5; no reliable D call. The V gene's germline CDR1 is MDHEN and CDR2 SYDVKM. This CDR3 spans 12 amino acids. The V and J ends lost 8 bases and 5 bases respectively, with 10 bases between them.

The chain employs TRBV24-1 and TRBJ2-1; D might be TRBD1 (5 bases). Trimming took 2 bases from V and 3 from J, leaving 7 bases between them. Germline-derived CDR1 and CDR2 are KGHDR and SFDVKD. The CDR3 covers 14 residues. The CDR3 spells CATSDYRNYNEQFF. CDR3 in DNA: TGTGCCACCAGTGATTACAGGAACTACAATGAGCAGTTCTTC.

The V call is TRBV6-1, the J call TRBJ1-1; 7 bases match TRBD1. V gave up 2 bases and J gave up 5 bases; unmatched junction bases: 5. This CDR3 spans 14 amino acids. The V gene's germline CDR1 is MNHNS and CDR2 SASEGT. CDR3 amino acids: CASSEKPGGTEAFF. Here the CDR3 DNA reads TGTGCCAGCAGTGAAAAGCCAGGGGGAACTGAAGCTTTCTTT.

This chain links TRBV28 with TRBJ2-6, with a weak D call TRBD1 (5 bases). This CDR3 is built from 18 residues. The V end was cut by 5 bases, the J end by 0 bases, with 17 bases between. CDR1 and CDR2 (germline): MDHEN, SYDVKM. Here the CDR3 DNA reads TGTGCCAGCAGTCCAACGTTCCTGACAGACTCTGGGGCCAACGTCCTGACTTTC. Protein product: CASSPTFLTDSGANVLTF.

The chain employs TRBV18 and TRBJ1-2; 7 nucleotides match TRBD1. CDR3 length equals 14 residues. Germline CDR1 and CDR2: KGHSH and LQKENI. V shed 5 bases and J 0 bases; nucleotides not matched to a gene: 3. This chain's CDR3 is CASSAQGTNYGYTF. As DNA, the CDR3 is TGTGCCAGCTCAGCACAGGGGACTAACTATGGCTACACCTTC.

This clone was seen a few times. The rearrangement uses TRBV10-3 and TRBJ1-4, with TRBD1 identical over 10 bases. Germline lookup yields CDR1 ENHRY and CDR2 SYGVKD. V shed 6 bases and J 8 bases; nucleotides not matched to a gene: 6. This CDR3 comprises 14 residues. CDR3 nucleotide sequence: TGTGCCATCAGAGCCGGGACAGGGGACGAAAAACTGTTTTTT. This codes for CAIRAGTGDEKLFF.

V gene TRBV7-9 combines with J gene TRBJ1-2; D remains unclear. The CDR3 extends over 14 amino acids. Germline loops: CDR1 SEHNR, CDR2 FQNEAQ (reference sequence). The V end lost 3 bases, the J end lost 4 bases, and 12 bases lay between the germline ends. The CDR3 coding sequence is TGTGCCAGCAGCTTCTCCGGAGCCACCTATGGCTACACCTTC. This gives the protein CASSFSGATYGYTF.

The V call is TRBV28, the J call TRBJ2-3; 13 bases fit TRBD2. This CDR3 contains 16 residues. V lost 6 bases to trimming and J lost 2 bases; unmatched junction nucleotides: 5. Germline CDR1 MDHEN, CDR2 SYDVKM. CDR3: CASSRTSGGVTDTQYF. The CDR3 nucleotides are TGTGCCAGCAGCCGGACTAGCGGGGGAGTCACAGATACGCAGTATTTT.

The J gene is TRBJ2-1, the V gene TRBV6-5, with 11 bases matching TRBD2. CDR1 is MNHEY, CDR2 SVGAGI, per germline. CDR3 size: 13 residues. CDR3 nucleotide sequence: TGTGGAGCTAGCGGGAGGAAAGGGAATGAGCAGTTCTTC. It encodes CGASGRKGNEQFF.

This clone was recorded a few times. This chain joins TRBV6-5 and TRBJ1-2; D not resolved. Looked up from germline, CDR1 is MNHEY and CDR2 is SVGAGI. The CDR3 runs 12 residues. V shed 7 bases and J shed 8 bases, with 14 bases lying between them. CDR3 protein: CASIARRGGYTF. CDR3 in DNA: TGTGCCAGCATAGCTAGGCGAGGGGGCTACACCTTC.